The subject of this entry is one T cell receptor beta chain. The treatment: around 19 received Ad26.COV2.S at low or high dose, single or two shots; roughly five received placebo; per-sample allocation not given. The samples date from day 63 after the first vaccine or placebo injection. The data originate from a study of Ad26.COV2.S vaccination and SARS-CoV-2 variants. The repertoire was sequenced with immunoSEQ multiplex PCR; TCRdb's copy has only in-frame clones and lacks some. The sample lists fewer than 500,000 clones; about 93% were seen once. V lost 4 bases to trimming and J lost 13 bases; unmatched junction nucleotides: 11. The germline CDR1 and CDR2 sequences are SGHRS and YFSETQ. The CDR3 spans 14 residues.

V and J are TRBV5-1 and TRBJ1-6; 7 nucleotides match TRBD1. The sample here was peripheral blood, taken in a trial of Ad26.COV2.S vaccine versus placebo. The sequence was collected from a person between 18 and 65 years old who received the Ad26.COV2.S COVID-19 vaccine or a placebo. The CDR3 coding sequence is TGCGCCAGCAGCAGAGACAGGGTAGAGGGTCCCCTCCACTTT. Amino acids: CASSRDRVEGPLHF.